Listed here are 18 T cell receptor beta chains from one sample, sequenced in a study of T cells expressing NK-cell markers. TCRdb re-called the 5' RACE reads and catalogs CDR3 proteins one per entry, DNA excluded. Here the sample table reports 300,000 or so distinct CDR3 sequences. Sequenced input: blood T cells: a sorted CD56 or NKG2C T cell subset, CD4+ or CD8+ T cells, or bulk PBMC T cells (not recorded which). These receptors were collected from a woman between 18 and 70 years old in good health.

This chain connects TRBV27 to TRBJ2-5; lacking DNA, the TRBD1 call made by TCRdb goes unchecked. Germline V CDR1 and CDR2: MNHEY, SMNVEV (reference sequence). This CDR3 region has 14 residues. CDR3 sequence reads: CASSFAGMGETQYF.

The chain employs TRBV28 and TRBJ2-3; TCRdb lists TRBD1, though no DNA is available to test this call. The CDR3 runs to 16 residues. Germline V gene lookup returns CDR1 MDHEN and CDR2 SYDVKM. The chain's CDR3 is CASSLSGTGTVDTQYF.

This sequence joins TRBV20-1 and TRBJ2-1; the D gene TCRdb calls, TRBD2, cannot be checked with no DNA. The V gene's germline CDR1 is DFQATT and CDR2 SNEGSKA (reference sequence). The CDR3 extends over 17 amino acids. The CDR3 region is CSARVELAVFSYNEQFF.

V is TRBV10-3 and J is TRBJ1-6; TCRdb's assignment of TRBD1 cannot be checked, as there is no DNA. The CDR3 has 14 residues. The germline V gene encodes CDR1 ENHRY and CDR2 SYGVKD. This chain's CDR3 is CAISRDRDNSPLHF.

This rearrangement joins TRBV12-3 or TRBV12-4 to TRBJ2-2; TCRdb names TRBD2, which stays unverified in the absence of DNA. This CDR3 spans 15 amino acids. The CDR3 sequence is CASTVRGTSGGELFF.

The rearrangement links TRBV25-1 to TRBJ1-4; as DNA is missing, the TRBD1 call by TCRdb cannot be tested. Germline V gene lookup returns CDR1 MGHDK and CDR2 SYGVNS. This CDR3 is 16 amino acids long. This CDR3 reads CASSRQGRTTNEKLFF.

This chain joins TRBV12-3 or TRBV12-4 and TRBJ1-1; TCRdb calls TRBD1, which cannot be checked without DNA. This CDR3 contains 15 residues. The CDR3 region is CASSFRTAGGTEAFF.

The gene calls are TRBV10-3 and TRBJ2-1; TCRdb returns TRBD2, unconfirmable since there is no DNA. CDR1 is ENHRY and CDR2 is SYGVKD in the germline V gene. This CDR3 comprises 14 residues. CDR3: CAISASGSYNEQFF.

The rearrangement uses TRBV11-2 and TRBJ1-6; the D gene TCRdb calls, TRBD1, cannot be checked with no DNA. The germline V gene encodes CDR1 SGHAT and CDR2 FQNNGV. This CDR3 comprises 16 residues. The CDR3 region is CASTSPDRARNSPLHF.

The chain employs TRBV20-1 and TRBJ2-5; TCRdb selects TRBD1, and the lack of DNA leaves this call unchecked. Germline loops: CDR1 DFQATT, CDR2 SNEGSKA (reference sequence). This CDR3 is 14 amino acids long. The CDR3 reads CSARGLRVPETQYF.

This sequence joins TRBV7-3 and TRBJ2-2; the D call from TCRdb, TRBD2, cannot be confirmed without DNA. This CDR3 has 16 amino acids. The germline CDR1 and CDR2 sequences are SGHTA and FQGTGA. CDR3 amino acids: CASSIRRLSNTGELFF.

V usage is TRBV10-3 and J usage is TRBJ2-5; TCRdb gives TRBD1 as the D gene, but with no DNA this cannot be confirmed. Germline CDR1 is ENHRY and CDR2 is SYGVKD. The CDR3 contains 15 residues. CDR3: CAISDPGGNQETQYF.

The rearrangement links TRBV29-1 to TRBJ1-2. Germline assignment: CDR1 SQVTM and CDR2 ANQGSEA. The CDR3 is made up of 16 amino acids. The CDR3 loop is CSVEDLLSLSASGYTF. The variable domain in full, completed from reference TRBV29-1 and TRBJ1-2, reads SAVISQKPSRDICQRGTSLTIQCQVDSQVTMMFWYRQQPGQSLTLIATANQGSEATYESGFVIDKFPISRPNLTFSTLTVSNMSPEDSSIYLCSVEDLLSLSASGYTFGSGTRLTVV.

V and J are TRBV5-6 and TRBJ2-4; TCRdb indicates TRBD1, and absent DNA this call remains unverified. The CDR3 has 15 residues. Germline lookup yields CDR1 SGHDT and CDR2 YYEEEE. Here the CDR3 reads CASSPGTLAKNIQYF.

The V and J genes are TRBV7-2 and TRBJ1-6. This CDR3 spans 15 amino acids. Germline-derived CDR1 and CDR2 are SGHTA and FQGNSA. CDR3 in amino acids: CASSPSRSTNSPLHF.

The chain recombines TRBV12-3 or TRBV12-4 with TRBJ2-3; the TCRdb D gene call, TRBD1, has no DNA to confirm it. This CDR3 has 13 amino acids. The CDR3 sequence: CASSPTPADTQYF.

The V gene is TRBV6-1, the J gene TRBJ1-6; the D gene TCRdb calls, TRBD1, cannot be checked with no DNA. The CDR3 runs to 13 residues. Germline V gene data show CDR1 as MNHNS and CDR2 as SASEGT. CDR3 region: CATKAPAGSPLHF.

This chain links TRBV12-3 or TRBV12-4 with TRBJ1-1; the D call of TRBD1 rests on TCRdb alone, since no DNA is present to check it. The CDR3 contains 13 residues. CDR3: CASFDRGNTEAFF.